The following is a T cell receptor beta chain sequence with its context. Its cognate antigen is unknown. This record belongs to a study of shared clonotypes between healthy human individuals. Study conclusions and caveats: It was the few donors that limited the genetic and exposure-history diversity represented. With several donors compared, roughly 5% of naive CD4 clonotypes were shared.

Data came from immunoSEQ multiplex PCR; TCRdb stores just in-frame clones and leaves some out. The sample holds some 690,000 clones; 90% are singletons and the top ten take 30% to 35%. CDR1 SGHRS and CDR2 YFSETQ come from the germline V gene. The V gene lost 3 bases and the J gene lost 0 bases, with 7 bases spanning the gap. This CDR3 has 13 residues. The donors, all of them Caucasian adults, lived in Nashville, Tennessee. CD45RO+ cells plus CCR7-negative CD45RA+ TemRA cells formed CD8 memory. The sample consisted of memory CD8+ T cells from PBMCs. Described subset: CD45RO+ cells pooled with CCR7-negative TemRA cells. The rearrangement uses TRBV5-1 and TRBJ2-7; D is ambiguous. The TCR comes from a man aged 18-30 years in good health. Some clones in this sample may be carry-over from other donors' samples. The CDR3: CASSWAGSYEQYF. The CDR3 nucleotides read TGCGCCAGCAGCTGGGCAGGCTCCTACGAGCAGTACTTC.